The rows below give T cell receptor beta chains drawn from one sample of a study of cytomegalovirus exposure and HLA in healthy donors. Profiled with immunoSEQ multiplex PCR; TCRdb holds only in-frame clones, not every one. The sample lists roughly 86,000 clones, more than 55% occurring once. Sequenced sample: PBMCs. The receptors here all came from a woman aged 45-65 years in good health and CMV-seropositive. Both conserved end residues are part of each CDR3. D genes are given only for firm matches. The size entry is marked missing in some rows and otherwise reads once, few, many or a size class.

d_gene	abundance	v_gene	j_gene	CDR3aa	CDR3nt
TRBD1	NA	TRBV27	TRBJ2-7	CASSSTGTVFGPHEQYF	TGTGCCAGCAGTTCAACCGGGACAGTTTTTGGGCCCCACGAGCAGTACTTC
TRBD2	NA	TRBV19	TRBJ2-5	CASSHGLAGKAQETQYF	TGTGCCAGTAGCCATGGACTAGCGGGGAAAGCACAAGAGACCCAGTACTTC
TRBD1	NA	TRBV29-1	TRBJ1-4	CSVSGQGASNEKLFF	TGCAGCGTCTCGGGACAGGGGGCTTCTAATGAAAAACTGTTTTTT
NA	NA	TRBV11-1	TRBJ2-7	CASSLTQGKWYF	TGTGCCAGCAGCCTGACTCAGGGGAAATGGTACTTC
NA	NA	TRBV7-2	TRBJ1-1	CASSFTVNTEAFF	TGTGCCAGCAGCTTTACAGTGAACACTGAAGCTTTCTTT
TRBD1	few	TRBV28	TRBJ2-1	CASSLDRGYYNEQFF	TGTGCCAGCAGTTTAGACAGGGGATATTACAATGAGCAGTTCTTC
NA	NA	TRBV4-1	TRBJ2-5	CASSPTGGEETQYF	TGCGCCAGCAGCCCGACTGGCGGGGAAGAGACCCAGTACTTC
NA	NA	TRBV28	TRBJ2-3	CASTRGTSGTDTQYF	TGTGCCAGCACCCGAGGGACTTCTGGCACAGATACGCAGTATTTT
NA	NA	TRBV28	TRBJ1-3	CASINSGNTIYF	TGTGCCAGCATAAACTCTGGAAACACCATATATTTT
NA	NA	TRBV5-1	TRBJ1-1	CASSFRGAVGNTEAFF	TGCGCCAGCAGCTTTCGGGGGGCGGTGGGGAACACTGAAGCTTTCTTT
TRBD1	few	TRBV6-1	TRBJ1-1	CASPLTGDTEAFF	TGTGCCAGCCCTCTAACAGGGGACACTGAAGCTTTCTTT
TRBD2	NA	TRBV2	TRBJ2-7	CASSNGLAGASSYEQYF	TGTGCCAGCAGTAATGGACTAGCGGGGGCCTCCTCCTACGAGCAGTACTTC
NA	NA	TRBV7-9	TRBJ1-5	CASSFYRGSFNQPQHF	TGTGCCAGCAGCTTTTATCGGGGGTCGTTCAATCAGCCCCAGCATTTT
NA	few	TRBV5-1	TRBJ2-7	CASSLTGMSYEQYF	TGCGCCAGCAGCTTGACGGGGATGTCCTACGAGCAGTACTTC
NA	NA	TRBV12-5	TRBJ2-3	CASGLFPGTDTQYF	TGTGCTAGTGGCCTATTTCCAGGGACAGATACGCAGTATTTT
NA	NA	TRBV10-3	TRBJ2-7	CAISDENEQYF	TGTGCCATCAGTGATGAGAACGAGCAGTACTTC
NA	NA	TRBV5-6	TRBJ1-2	CASSLGGLGGYTF	TGTGCCAGCAGCTTGGGGGGGCTCGGTGGCTACACCTTC
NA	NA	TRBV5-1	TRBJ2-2	CASSSTAINTGELFF	TGCGCCAGCAGCTCGACAGCGATTAACACCGGGGAGCTGTTTTTT